This T cell receptor beta chain was profiled in a study of shared clonotypes between healthy human individuals. As defined, naive CD8 cells were CD45RO-negative and positively selected for CCR7, with terminally differentiated effector memory CD45RA+ cells excluded. Each cell subset's genomic DNA was divided evenly among several immunoSEQ plates. Generated by immunoSEQ multiplex PCR, the TCRdb table keeps only in-frame clones and is missing some. This sample yields some 2 million clones, of which approximately 94% are seen a single time; under 1.5% belongs to the top ten. The germline CDR1 and CDR2 sequences are SGHAT and FQDESV (reference sequence). CDR3 length: 15 residues. The V and J ends lost 0 bases and 5 bases respectively, with 14 bases between them. Study-wide results and caveats: Rarefaction gave evidence that sorted-subset sequencing remained incomplete despite large depth. Clonotype sharing among donors, it was expected, would be affected by sequencing depth. Some clonotypes were shared by all four sorted-subset donors, while others were not shared. The non-shared ones had lower generation probabilities than the shared ones.

Concerning this clone: The antigen is unknown.

The clonotype comes from a man aged 18-30 years in good health. The rearrangement uses TRBV11-1 and TRBJ2-7; D perhaps matches TRBD2 (6 bases). Sequencing used naive CD8+ T cells sorted from blood. The CDR3 loop is CASSLARGVGNEQYF. The CDR3 DNA follows: TGTGCCAGCAGCTTAGCCCGCGGGGTGGGGAACGAGCAGTACTTC.